This T cell receptor beta chain was found in a study of T-cell reconstitution after alpha-beta-depleted transplantation in children. Unique molecular identifiers were used in preparing the TCRbeta library. Via MiXCR, TCRdb re-called the PCR reads, giving one row per CDR3 protein. Of roughly 570,000 distinct CDR3 sequences listed, roughly 30% were seen once; the top ten hold just over 35%. Germline V CDR1 and CDR2: MNHNY, SVGAGI (reference sequence). V lost 6 bases, J lost 7 bases, and 10 bases lay in between. The length of the CDR3 is 11 residues. The TCR was taken from a boy under two years old with Wiskott-Aldrich syndrome, due to receive a stem cell transplant. The V and J genes are TRBV6-6 and TRBJ2-7; unclear D gene. The specimen was PBMCs, collected before TCRalphabeta/CD19-depleted stem cell transplant. The chain's CDR3 is CASSGPAEQYF. For the CDR3, the DNA is TGTGCCAGCAGCGGGCCCGCGGAGCAGTACTTC.